The 17 T cell receptor beta chains below were found in one sample sequenced in a study of shared clonotypes between healthy human individuals. The data were produced by immunoSEQ multiplex PCR, yet TCRdb's version contains in-frame clones alone and is incomplete. The sample shows 450,000 to 500,000 clones, around 80% of them seen only once. Sequencing was performed on PBMCs. The receptor source for this set is a middle-aged woman in good health. Some clones in this sample may be carry-over from other donors' samples.

A few counts support this clone. The rearrangement joins TRBV10-2 to TRBJ1-1; no reliable D call. This CDR3 spans 13 amino acids. The V end lost 2 bases, the J end lost 5 bases, and 9 bases lay between the germline ends. CDR1 and CDR2 (germline): WSHSY, SAAADI. CDR3 bases: TGCGCCAGCAGTGAGGAAATCAGGACTGAAGCTTTCTTT. It translates to CASSEEIRTEAFF.

This clone was found a few times. The rearrangement joins TRBV10-2 to TRBJ2-1, with 8 positions matching TRBD2. The CDR3 is 16 residues long. Trimming cost V 6 bases and J 0 bases; bases outside gene matches: 7. The germline CDR1 and CDR2 sequences are WSHSY and SAAADI. DNA for the CDR3: TGCGCCAGCAGGCTAAGCGGGGGCTTCTCCTACAATGAGCAGTTCTTC. Encoded protein: CASRLSGGFSYNEQFF.

This clone was counted a few times. This rearrangement joins TRBV19 to TRBJ2-1; TRBD2 matches 7 bases. V lost 0 bases to trimming and J lost 0 bases; unmatched junction nucleotides: 14. Germline V lookup: CDR1 LNHDA, CDR2 SQIVND (reference sequence). CDR3 length: 20 amino acids. The CDR3 DNA follows: TGTGCCAGTAGTATAGATGCTTTCCCTAGCGGAATACTCTCCTACAATGAGCAGTTCTTC. This encodes CASSIDAFPSGILSYNEQFF.

The chain joins TRBV7-2 to TRBJ2-1, with TRBD1 as a possible D gene (5 bases). V was pared by 5 bases and J by 4 bases, with 15 bases between. The CDR3 extends over 15 amino acids. Germline V CDR1 and CDR2: SGHTA, FQGNSA. The DNA for the CDR3 is TGTGCCAGCAGCCGGCTAAGGGCAGGGTACAATGAGCAGTTCTTC. Residues: CASSRLRAGYNEQFF.

The genes are TRBV30 and TRBJ1-2; 8 nucleotides agree with TRBD1. Germline V gene lookup returns CDR1 GTSNPN and CDR2 SVGIG (reference sequence). After removal of 3 bases from V and 4 bases from J, the junction contained 10 bases not matched to a gene. This CDR3 spans 15 amino acids. The chain's CDR3 is CAWSPTTGEVYGYTF. Written as DNA, the CDR3 is TGTGCCTGGAGCCCCACGACAGGGGAGGTCTATGGCTACACCTTC.

This clone was counted a few times. The chain recombines TRBV28 with TRBJ1-2, with 8 bases that match TRBD1. V gave up 7 bases and J gave up 3 bases; unmatched junction bases: 7. The CDR3 is 14 residues long. The germline V gene encodes CDR1 MDHEN and CDR2 SYDVKM. DNA for the CDR3: TGTGCCAGCACCAACCAGGGACAGGACTATGGCTACACCTTC. Protein product: CASTNQGQDYGYTF.

The rearrangement links TRBV2 to TRBJ2-7; 10 bases fit TRBD1. Germline loops: CDR1 SNHLY, CDR2 FYNNEI. This CDR3 has 14 amino acids. V shed 5 bases, J shed 6 bases, and the junction held 7 bases outside the gene matches. The CDR3 bases are TGTGCCAGCAGTCCGGGACAGGGGCTAATCGAGCAGTACTTC. This sequence encodes CASSPGQGLIEQYF.

The V call is TRBV10-3, the J call TRBJ2-1; D uncertain. The CDR3 covers 13 residues. Germline V gene lookup returns CDR1 ENHRY and CDR2 SYGVKD. V was pared by 3 bases and J by 4 bases, with 7 bases between. The CDR3 sequence is CAISEVRYNEQFF. The CDR3 DNA is TGTGCCATCAGTGAAGTCAGGTACAATGAGCAGTTCTTC.

V and J are TRBV5-6 and TRBJ2-1; 7 bases are shared with TRBD2. The CDR3 runs 13 residues. V lost 0 bases and J lost 9; bases outside the gene matches: 3. Germline CDR1 reads SGHDT; CDR2 reads YYEEEE. Here the CDR3 DNA reads TGTGCCAGCAGCTTGGTTCGCGGGAGTGAGCAGTTCTTC. This gives the protein CASSLVRGSEQFF.

The chain is built from TRBV28 and TRBJ1-1; D is unresolved. Trimming stripped 5 bases from V and 5 bases from J, with 18 bases between. The V gene's germline CDR1 is MDHEN and CDR2 SYDVKM. This CDR3 region has 15 residues. Here the CDR3 reads CASSPRTSLGTEAFF. The CDR3 DNA reads TGTGCCAGCAGTCCCCGGACCTCCCTGGGGACTGAAGCTTTCTTT. Filled out from reference TRBV28 and TRBJ1-1, the complete variable domain reads DVKVTQSSRYLVKRTGEKVFLECVQDMDHENMFWYRQDPGLGLRLIYFSYDVKMKEKGDIPEGYSVSREKKERFSLILESASTNQTSMYLCASSPRTSLGTEAFFGQGTRLTVV.

This clone was found once. The J gene is TRBJ2-6, the V gene TRBV4-1; D is uncertain. The ends were cut back, 0 bases at V and 0 bases at J, with 3 bases in the middle. The CDR3 totals 15 residues. Germline CDR1 is MGHRA and CDR2 is YSYEKL. CDR3 residues: CASSQDPSGANVLTF. The CDR3 coding sequence is TGCGCCAGCAGCCAAGATCCCTCTGGGGCCAACGTCCTGACTTTC.

The chain couples TRBV7-2 to TRBJ2-1; 9 bases are a match to TRBD2. V was clipped by 5 bases and J by 6 bases; unmatched bases: 8. From germline, CDR1 is SGHTA and CDR2 FQGNSA. This CDR3 has 15 amino acids. The CDR3 reads CASSLGLASVNEQFF. DNA of the CDR3: TGTGCCAGCAGCCTTGGACTAGCGAGTGTCAATGAGCAGTTCTTC.

This clone was seen only a few times. The chain links TRBV6-1 to TRBJ2-7; TRBD1 or TRBD2 may be the D gene (5 bases each). The germline V gene has CDR1 MNHNS and CDR2 SASEGT. The CDR3 spans 15 residues. Trimming cost V 2 bases and J 2 bases, with 13 bases left between them. CDR3: CASSELGDGAYEQYF. CDR3 in DNA: TGTGCCAGCAGTGAATTGGGGGACGGGGCCTACGAGCAGTACTTC.

This clone was counted between two and nine times. The chain employs TRBV4-2 and TRBJ2-3; TRBD2 agrees at 9 bases. J was trimmed by 2 bases and V by 4 bases; bases with no gene match: 7. From germline, CDR1 is LGHNA and CDR2 YNFKEQ. CDR3 length: 16 residues. This chain's CDR3 is CASSPASGINTDTQYF. The DNA for the CDR3 is TGTGCCAGCAGCCCAGCTAGCGGGATTAACACAGATACGCAGTATTTT.

The J gene is TRBJ2-3, the V gene TRBV7-3; D unclear. CDR3 size: 13 residues. The V gene's germline CDR1 is SGHTA and CDR2 FQGTGA. With 2 bases removed from V and 4 bases from J, the gap between germline ends came to 7 bases. CDR3 nucleotides: TGTGCCAGCAGCTTACGCAACCCAGATACGCAGTATTTT. It yields the protein CASSLRNPDTQYF. Full variable domain (rest looked up from reference TRBV7-3 and TRBJ2-3): GAGVSQTPSNKVTEKGKYVELRCDPISGHTALYWYRQSLGQGPEFLIYFQGTGAADDSGLPNDRFFAVRPEGSVSTLKIQRTERGDSAVYLCASSLRNPDTQYFGPGTRLTVL.

The CDR3 sequence: CASSLQGVADTQYF. In DNA, the CDR3 is TGTGCCAGCAGCTTGCAAGGGGTCGCAGATACGCAGTATTTT. The V and J genes are TRBV5-6 and TRBJ2-3, with D possibly being TRBD1 (5 bases). The CDR3 covers 14 residues. Germline loops: CDR1 SGHDT, CDR2 YYEEEE. V shed 1 base and J shed 4 bases, with 10 bases lying between them.

The rearrangement links TRBV9 to TRBJ1-1; maybe TRBD1 (5 bases). Germline CDR1 SGDLS, CDR2 YYNGEE. V was trimmed by 4 bases and J by 4 bases, leaving 14 bases between them. The CDR3 is 14 amino acids. The CDR3 bases are TGTGCCAGCAGCCTAACCGGGGGAAGCACTGAAGCTTTCTTT. Encoded protein: CASSLTGGSTEAFF.